This T cell receptor beta chain was found in a study of human T cells and chemical hapten exposure. Broader study findings: Expanded TCRs created a significantly greater count of big CDR3 similarity clusters than controls did. Sensitization with DPC brought no change to TCRs above 1 in 1000 in frequency.

Described time point: pre-sensitization, week 0. Stated treatment: therapeutic diphenylcyclopropenone sensitization with weekly scalp DPC. Each patch-test visit's blood sample preceded patch application. CDR1 LNHDA and CDR2 SQIVND come from the germline V gene (reference sequence). This CDR3 spans 14 amino acids. V was pared by 4 bases and J by 5 bases, with 6 bases of the junction left unmatched. There are a few counts of this clonotype. The antigen is undetermined. TCRdb re-called the RACE reads with MiXCR, one entry per CDR3 protein. The sample has 40,000 or so distinct CDR3 sequences, roughly a tenth seen once; the top ten hold less than 6.5%.

The sequenced sample was whole blood, obtained in connection with sensitization to the hapten diphenylcyclopropenone (DPC). The TCR comes from a man under 40 with alopecia areata. Some clones in this sample may be carry-over from other donors' samples. The chain employs TRBV19 and TRBJ2-3, with 7 bases lining up with TRBD1. The CDR3 reads CASSTDRARDTQYF. The DNA of the CDR3 is TGTGCCAGTAGTACAGACAGGGCCAGAGATACGCAGTATTTT.